Included here is one T cell receptor beta chain sequence, with context. The sample belongs to a study of T cells in tuberculosis. Indicated time point: new active TB diagnosis, blood taken before or within 7 days of starting treatment. The protocol was immunoSEQ multiplex PCR, while the TCRdb copy is restricted to in-frame clones and leaves out a portion. The top ten hold roughly 5.7% of the sample, which has tens of thousands of clones, 87% seen once. The germline CDR1 and CDR2 sequences are SGHDT and YYEEEE. The CDR3 is 16 amino acids. V lost 3 bases to trimming and J lost 8 bases; unmatched junction nucleotides: 16.

This sample comprised PBMCs, obtained at tuberculosis diagnosis. V gene TRBV5-6 combines with J gene TRBJ1-2, with 7 bases identical to TRBD1. This TCR derives from an adult with tuberculosis. CDR3 DNA sequence: TGTGCCAGCAGCTCGGGACAGATCGCAGGGTATCGCGGCTACACCTTC. This gives the protein CASSSGQIAGYRGYTF.